This T cell receptor (beta chain) came from a study of control samples from healthy donors and cancer patients. The count of this clone is one. The method was immunoSEQ multiplex PCR; TCRdb's version includes in-frame clones alone and lacks a portion of them. The sample holds just over 150,000 clones; approximately 94% are singletons and the top ten take 8.5%. The CDR3 is 13 amino acids. V was pared by 5 bases and J by 2 bases, with 9 bases between. V and J are TRBV12-3 or TRBV12-4 and TRBJ1-1; D possibly corresponds to TRBD1 (6 bases). What was sequenced was blood. This sequence was found in a woman in her forties in good health. Written as DNA, the CDR3 is TGTGCCAGCAGTACGACAGGTAACACTGAAGCTTTCTTT. This codes for CASSTTGNTEAFF.